These 23 T cell receptor beta chains share one sample of origin, sequenced in a study of T cells in Graves' hyperthyroidism and ophthalmopathy (dated by TCRdb to between 2018 and 2021). The protocol used for the library was multiplex PCR. The instrument given in TCRdb is Illumina HiSeq 2000. TCR beta CDR3 regions were amplified from RNA transcripts. The first round of RT-PCR for the TCR CDR3 was performed with the HTBI primer set and the Qiagen OneStep RT-PCR kit. TCRdb trimmed the raw reads at Q25, called clones with MiXCR and kept productive beta chains. Under each unique CDR3 protein, matching rows form one entry showing the most common genes and DNA. This sample comprises some 700,000 distinct CDR3 sequences, 15% to 20% of them detected only once. Jointly, the top ten make up roughly 15% of the sample. Material: blood. These TCRs come from a man aged 50 to 59 with Graves' hyperthyroidism.

A word on this clonotype: A read error is likely, as this CDR3 ends without the conserved phenylalanine or tryptophan. The chain recombines TRBV30 with TRBJ1-2; D is possibly TRBD1 (5 bases). Germline CDR1 GTSNPN, CDR2 SVGIG (reference sequence). This CDR3 is 14 amino acids long. V lost 5 bases and J lost 5, with 18 bases in between. CDR3 in DNA: TGTGCCTGGTACGATACAGGAGATACTTATGGCTACACCCTC. Residues: CAWYDTGDTYGYTL.

At least ten counts were recorded for this clonotype. J is TRBJ2-2 and V is TRBV11-2; TRBD2 matches 9 bases. Trimming at V came to 1 base and at J to 9 bases, leaving 9 bases not matched to a gene. Germline CDR1 is SGHAT and CDR2 is FQNNGV. The length of the CDR3 is 16 residues. CDR3 sequence reads: CASSLGVGLAQRELFF. The DNA of the CDR3 is TGTGCCAGCAGCTTAGGGGTGGGACTAGCTCAGAGGGAGCTGTTTTTT.

The table lists this clonotype with many counts. The chain combines TRBV13 with TRBJ2-5, with D possibly TRBD2 on 5 matching bases. Germline V lookup: CDR1 PRHDT, CDR2 FYEKMQ (reference sequence). This CDR3 comprises 13 residues. Trimming shortened V by 4 bases and J by 1 base, and 7 bases separated the two germline ends. The CDR3 nucleotides read TGTGCCAGCAGCTCGGGAAGCCAAGAGACCCAGTACTTC. It encodes CASSSGSQETQYF.

This clonotype has a count of ten or more. A read error may account for a junction end that differs from germline. V gene TRBV5-1 combines with J gene TRBJ2-3; D perhaps matches TRBD2 (6 bases). There are 16 residues in the CDR3. CDR1 and CDR2 from the germline V gene are SGHRS and YFSETQ. CDR3 region: CASSLDSGEDTDTQYF. CDR3 DNA: TGCGCCAGCAGTTTGGACTCGGGGGAGGACACAGATACGCAGTATTTT.

This clonotype was seen only a few times. This chain uses TRBV28 with TRBJ1-5; the match to TRBD1 covers 7 bases. This CDR3 region has 15 residues. Unmatched junction bases numbered 6, after V lost 4 bases and J lost 3 bases. The germline gives CDR1 MDHEN, CDR2 SYDVKM. CDR3 sequence reads: CASSYDRVLNQPQHF. CDR3 nucleotide sequence: TGTGCCAGCAGTTATGACAGGGTCCTCAATCAGCCCCAGCATTTT. Variable domain in full (rest from reference TRBV28 and TRBJ1-5): DVKVTQSSRYLVKRTGEKVFLECVQDMDHENMFWYRQDPGLGLRLIYFSYDVKMKEKGDIPEGYSVSREKKERFSLILESASTNQTSMYLCASSYDRVLNQPQHFGDGTRLSIL.

This clonotype was seen many times. This CDR3 reads CASSSRDRVMNTEAFF. The CDR3 bases are TGTGCCAGCAGCAGCCGGGACAGAGTAATGAACACTGAAGCTTTCTTT. The chain carries TRBV7-8 and TRBJ1-1; TRBD1 matches at 7 bases. From germline, CDR1 is SGHVS and CDR2 FQNEAQ. V lost 5 bases to trimming and J lost 0 bases; unmatched junction nucleotides: 9. The CDR3 spans 16 residues.

This clonotype appeared a few times. The V gene is TRBV7-2, the J gene TRBJ2-3; tentative D call: TRBD1 (6 bases). The CDR3 covers 16 residues. The V end lost 2 bases, the J end lost 4 bases, and 16 bases lay between the germline ends. Germline V gene sequence: CDR1 SGHTA, CDR2 FQGNSA. The CDR3 DNA sequence: TGTGCCAGCAGCTTACAGGGGCCGATGCGGGCAGATACGCAGTATTTT. It is translated as CASSLQGPMRADTQYF.

This clonotype showed up many times. The chain links TRBV20-1 to TRBJ2-7; tentatively, D is TRBD2 (5 bases). The CDR3 totals 12 residues. The ends were cut back, 6 bases at V and 5 bases at J, with 14 bases in the middle. From germline, CDR1 is DFQATT and CDR2 SNEGSKA (reference sequence). CDR3 nucleotides: TGCAGTGCCAGGAAGGGAGACCACGAGCAGTACTTC. It encodes CSARKGDHEQYF.

In its sample, this clonotype was seen many times. V is TRBV28 and J is TRBJ1-6; a weak D match, TRBD1 (6 bases). The CDR3 has 14 amino acids. CDR1 is MDHEN, CDR2 SYDVKM, per germline. V was pared by 5 bases and J by 4 bases, with 9 bases between. The CDR3 DNA reads TGTGCCAGCAGTAAGGGACAATATAATTCACCCCTCCACTTT. This translates into CASSKGQYNSPLHF.

This sequence joins TRBV19 and TRBJ1-1; D is possibly TRBD1 (6 bases). Trimming shortened V by 4 bases and J by 4 bases, and 10 bases separated the two germline ends. CDR1 LNHDA and CDR2 SQIVND come from the germline V gene (reference sequence). CDR3 length equals 13 residues. The CDR3 DNA sequence: TGTGCCAGTAGTAACGAACAGGGCACTGAAGCTTTCTTT. It codes for CASSNEQGTEAFF.

V gene TRBV20-1 combines with J gene TRBJ2-7, with 8 bases fitting TRBD2. Germline assignment: CDR1 DFQATT and CDR2 SNEGSKA (reference sequence). The length of the CDR3 is 15 residues. Germline trimming cut 6 bases from V and 1 base from J; bases unmatched to any gene: 11. CDR3 amino acids: CSAVSGSKQSYEQYF. In DNA form, the CDR3 reads TGCAGTGCAGTCAGCGGGAGCAAGCAGTCCTACGAGCAGTACTTC.

This clonotype was counted at least ten times. The chain links TRBV27 to TRBJ2-3; 9 bases map to TRBD1. There are 16 residues in the CDR3. Trimming at V came to 2 bases and at J to 3 bases, leaving 6 bases not matched to a gene. The germline V gene encodes CDR1 MNHEY and CDR2 SMNVEV (reference sequence). CDR3 bases: TGTGCCAGCAGTTTAGGGACAGGGATGGGAACAGATACGCAGTATTTT. It codes for CASSLGTGMGTDTQYF.

This clonotype was counted many times. The chain employs TRBV6-1 and TRBJ2-2; 12 bases are a match to TRBD2. Germline V gives CDR1 MNHNS, CDR2 SASEGT. J lost 2 bases, V lost 4 bases, and 2 bases had no gene match. CDR3 size: 16 residues. The CDR3 here is CASSGLAGVNTGELFF. CDR3 in DNA: TGTGCCAGCAGTGGACTAGCGGGAGTCAACACCGGGGAGCTGTTTTTT.

This clonotype has just one count. V usage is TRBV6-2 or TRBV6-3 and J usage is TRBJ2-6; 7 bases are a match to TRBD1. The germline V gene encodes CDR1 MNHEY and CDR2 SVGEGT. There are 14 residues in the CDR3. With 9 bases clipped from V and 2 bases from J, the junction kept 4 bases outside the gene matches. The CDR3 region is CASTTGTGANVLTF. CDR3 DNA sequence: TGTGCCAGTACGACAGGGACTGGGGCCAACGTCCTGACTTTC.

This clonotype was seen a few times. The chain uses TRBV15 and TRBJ1-5; the D is unclear. The CDR3 contains 15 residues. V dropped 0 bases and J dropped 6 bases, with 12 bases sitting between them. Germline V lookup: CDR1 LNHNV, CDR2 YYDKDF (reference sequence). The CDR3 nucleotides read TGTGCCACCAGCAGAGAAGGTGTAACGGCTCAGCCCCAGCATTTT. Translating gives CATSREGVTAQPQHF. The full variable domain, rest sourced from reference TRBV15 and TRBJ1-5, is DAMVIQNPRYQVTQFGKPVTLSCSQTLNHNVMYWYQQKSSQAPKLLFHYYDKDFNNEADTPDNFQSRRPNTSFCFLDIRSPGLGDTAMYLCATSREGVTAQPQHFGDGTRLSIL.

This clonotype occurred many times. V is TRBV29-1 and J is TRBJ2-1; a possible D gene is TRBD2 (5 bases). V lost 3 bases and J lost 2, with 11 bases in between. The CDR3 has 14 amino acids. Germline V gene lookup returns CDR1 SQVTM and CDR2 ANQGSEA. The CDR3 sequence is CSVESGGTYNEQFF. DNA for the CDR3: TGCAGCGTTGAGTCAGGAGGTACCTACAATGAGCAGTTCTTC.

In this sample, this clonotype turned up a few times. The chain carries TRBV28 and TRBJ1-2; D is possibly TRBD1 (5 bases). Germline CDR1 and CDR2: MDHEN and SYDVKM. Trimming shortened V by 7 bases and J by 2 bases, and 11 bases separated the two germline ends. This CDR3 is 13 amino acids long. CDR3 residues: CASTWGSNYGYTF. The DNA of the CDR3 is TGTGCCAGCACCTGGGGCTCCAACTATGGCTACACCTTC.

The CDR3 DNA sequence: TGTGCCAGCAGCGTAGAGTCCGCCCCCGGGGCCAACGTCCTGACTTTC. It yields the protein CASSVESAPGANVLTF. This chain joins TRBV9 and TRBJ2-6; the D is unclear. The CDR3 is 16 amino acids. The V end was cut by 0 bases, the J end by 4 bases, with 11 bases between. Per germline, CDR1 SGDLS and CDR2 YYNGEE.

The sample holds many counts of this clonotype. The V call is TRBV2, the J call TRBJ1-2, with a tentative D call TRBD1 (5 bases). Germline loops: CDR1 SNHLY, CDR2 FYNNEI. This CDR3 contains 15 residues. The germline V and J ends were trimmed by 2 bases and 2 bases, with 12 bases remaining between them. The CDR3 DNA reads TGTGCCAGCAGTGAACCACTCGGGGGGAACTATGGCTACACCTTC. Translated, it gives CASSEPLGGNYGYTF.

This clonotype was detected ten times or more. This chain connects TRBV11-2 to TRBJ2-3, with D unclear. V was pared by 7 bases and J by 4 bases, with 15 bases between. The CDR3 is 14 residues long. CDR1 is SGHAT and CDR2 is FQNNGV in the germline V gene. The CDR3 reads CASTRFGVADTQYF. DNA for the CDR3: TGTGCCAGCACACGATTCGGAGTGGCAGATACGCAGTATTTT.

This clonotype was counted many times. The rearrangement uses TRBV27 and TRBJ2-7; 8 nucleotides align to TRBD1. Unmatched junction bases numbered 10, after V lost 4 bases and J lost 5 bases. CDR1 is MNHEY and CDR2 is SMNVEV in the germline V gene (reference sequence). This CDR3 has 15 residues. The CDR3 reads CASSSDTGGGNEQYF. The CDR3 DNA reads TGTGCCAGCAGTTCCGACACAGGGGGAGGTAACGAGCAGTACTTC.

This clonotype appeared many times. The chain is built from TRBV7-9 and TRBJ1-1, with a weak D call TRBD1 (5 bases). Between the trimmed V and J ends, which lost 1 base and 4 bases, there was a span of 13 bases. The CDR3 has 15 residues. Germline CDR1 is SEHNR and CDR2 is FQNEAQ (reference sequence). CDR3 nucleotides: TGTGCCAGCAGCTTAGAAGGGACGGGCTCCACTGAAGCTTTCTTT. It encodes CASSLEGTGSTEAFF.

This clonotype was picked up many times. This chain joins TRBV7-9 and TRBJ1-2, with D uncertain. With 5 bases removed from V and 5 bases from J, the gap between germline ends came to 18 bases. Looked up from germline, CDR1 is SEHNR and CDR2 is FQNEAQ (reference sequence). The CDR3 consists of 15 residues. The DNA of the CDR3 is TGTGCCAGCAGCCCCTCAGGACTGGGCGAATATGGCTACACCTTC. Its translation: CASSPSGLGEYGYTF.